This T cell receptor (beta chain) was sequenced for a study of spatial heterogeneity in lung cancer. Study-wide background: In the raw reads, each unique TCR and UMI combination was present more than ten times on average.

Described time point: blood at routine non-recurrence follow-up after resection. TCRdb reprocessed the 5' RACE reads with MiXCR, giving one entry per CDR3 protein. The sample shows nearly 95,000 distinct CDR3 sequences, 15% to 20% of them seen only once. This CDR3 has 18 amino acids. From germline, CDR1 is DFQATT and CDR2 SNEGSKA (reference sequence). The V and J ends lost 0 bases and 0 bases, in that order; junction bases with no gene match: 11. Specimen: PBMCs, collected at follow-up. The TCR comes from a male donor with early-stage non-small cell lung cancer. V and J are TRBV20-1 and TRBJ2-4, with 7 bases matching TRBD2. CDR3 bases: TGCAGTGCTAGAGATTTATTTGGGAGGGACCTAGCCAAAAACATTCAGTACTTC. This sequence encodes CSARDLFGRDLAKNIQYF.